The clone carrying this TCR beta chain was seen a few times. Its specificity is not known. TCRdb recomputed calls from the 5' RACE reads with MiXCR, one row per CDR3 protein. Of about 50,000 distinct CDR3 sequences in the sample, 7.4% were seen once. This sample is drawn from a study of spatial heterogeneity in lung cancer. Whole-study context: Fewer alpha-chain than beta-chain sequences were consistently detected.

Between the trimmed V and J ends, which lost 0 bases and 4 bases, there was a span of 12 bases. The CDR3 length is 15 residues. Germline-derived CDR1 and CDR2 are SGHRS and YFSETQ. The sample's time point: blood at routine non-recurrence follow-up after resection. Unsorted tumor, nontumor lung tissue or cryopreserved PBMC supplied the whole RNA. Study observations and caveats: The appearance of ubiquitous expanded tumor TCRs in blood was greater at resection than follow-up.

The genes are TRBV5-1 and TRBJ2-3; D not certain. This sequence originates from a female donor with early-stage non-small cell lung cancer. The source material was PBMCs, sampled at follow-up. CDR3: CASSLEGGHPDTQYF. CDR3 nucleotides: TGCGCCAGCAGCTTGGAGGGTGGGCACCCAGATACGCAGTATTTT.